Listed below are T cell receptor beta chains from one sample, sequenced in a study of PD-1 blockade in mismatch repair-deficient tumors. Some clones are missing from TCRdb's copy, which holds only in-frame ones; the method was immunoSEQ multiplex PCR. The sample has tens of thousands of clones, 75% to 90% seen once; the top ten hold around 0.98%. The sequencing used PBMCs, collected roughly 40 weeks after starting pembrolizumab. The origin of the receptors is an adult with mismatch repair-deficient cancer. Both conserved end residues are part of each CDR3. Fields, in order: J gene, CDR3 length, D gene, clone size, V gene, CDR3 DNA, CDR3 protein. D genes are given only for firm matches. Part of the rows lack a size; the others show once, few, many or a class for expanded clones.

>TRBJ2-1|15|NA|NA|TRBV13
TGTGCCAGCAGCTTAAGGCTAGCGCCTTACAATGAGCAGTTCTTC
CASSLRLAPYNEQFF
>TRBJ2-5|13|NA|NA|TRBV6-5
TGTGCCAGCAGTTCTTCCTGGGCCCAGCGGCAGTACTTC
CASSSSWAQRQYF
>TRBJ1-1|15|TRBD1|NA|TRBV19
TGTGCCAGTAGTACGCGGGACAGGGGGAACACTGAAGCTTTCTTT
CASSTRDRGNTEAFF
>TRBJ1-2|17|NA|NA|TRBV25-1
TGTGCCAGCAGTGAATATTTGGCCGACAGTGTTAACTATGGCTACACCTTC
CASSEYLADSVNYGYTF
>TRBJ1-2|14|NA|NA|TRBV28
TGTGCCAGCATCAAGGGGGGGGATAACTATGGCTACACCTTC
CASIKGGDNYGYTF
>TRBJ1-1|13|NA|NA|TRBV6-1
TGTGCCAGCAGTGAAGTGACAGAAACTGAAGCTTTCTTT
CASSEVTETEAFF
>TRBJ2-7|15|TRBD2|NA|TRBV28
TGTGCCAGCAGTCCCGGGGCTAGCGGGAGGTACCAACAGTACTTC
CASSPGASGRYQQYF
>TRBJ1-1|14|TRBD1|once|TRBV27
TGTGCCAGCAGTTTGGACAGGGACTACACTGAAGCTTTCTTT
CASSLDRDYTEAFF
>TRBJ1-1|12|NA|NA|TRBV10-3
TGTGCCATCAGTGAGTCTCAGGGTGAAGCTTTCTTT
CAISESQGEAFF
>TRBJ2-2|13|NA|NA|TRBV11-2
TGTGCCAGCAGCTTAACAGGGACCGGGGAGCTGTTTTTT
CASSLTGTGELFF
>TRBJ2-3|12|TRBD1|once|TRBV6-5
TGTGCCACCGGGACAGTCACAGATACGCAGTATTTT
CATGTVTDTQYF
>TRBJ2-3|15|TRBD2|NA|TRBV4-2
TGTGCCAGCAGCCAAGCGGGAGGATACGCAGATACGCAGTATTTT
CASSQAGGYADTQYF
>TRBJ2-5|11|NA|NA|TRBV7-9
TGTGCCAGCAGCCGTCAAGAGACCCAGTACTTC
CASSRQETQYF